The clone carrying this T cell receptor beta chain was seen at least ten times. Template-switching 5'RACE yielded the TCR cDNA; a universal primer site and UMIs were added in the process. TCRdb re-derived calls from the 5' RACE reads in MiXCR, one entry per CDR3 protein. The sample gives 110,000 to 150,000 distinct CDR3 sequences, about 6.2% of which show up once; approximately 0.59% is in the top ten. CDR1 SGHTA and CDR2 FQGNSA come from the germline V gene. Trimming cost V 8 bases and J 5 bases, with 13 bases left between them. The CDR3 is 14 amino acids. This sample stems from a study of T cells after yellow fever vaccination.

This specimen consisted of CD4+ T cells sorted from PBMCs, obtained 10 days after the yellow fever booster vaccination. The chain uses TRBV7-2 and TRBJ1-6; D is perhaps TRBD1 (5 bases). The TCR originated in a man aged 30 to 39 who received the YFV17D yellow fever vaccine. Here the CDR3 DNA reads TGTGCCAGCGGTTCAGGGACCCATAATTCACCCCTCCACTTT. Protein product: CASGSGTHNSPLHF. Full variable domain (rest looked up from reference TRBV7-2 and TRBJ1-6): GAGVSQSPSNKVTEKGKDVELRCDPISGHTALYWYRQSLGQGLEFLIYFQGNSAPDKSGLPSDRFSAERTGGSVSTLTIQRTQQEDSAVYLCASGSGTHNSPLHFGNGTRLTVT.